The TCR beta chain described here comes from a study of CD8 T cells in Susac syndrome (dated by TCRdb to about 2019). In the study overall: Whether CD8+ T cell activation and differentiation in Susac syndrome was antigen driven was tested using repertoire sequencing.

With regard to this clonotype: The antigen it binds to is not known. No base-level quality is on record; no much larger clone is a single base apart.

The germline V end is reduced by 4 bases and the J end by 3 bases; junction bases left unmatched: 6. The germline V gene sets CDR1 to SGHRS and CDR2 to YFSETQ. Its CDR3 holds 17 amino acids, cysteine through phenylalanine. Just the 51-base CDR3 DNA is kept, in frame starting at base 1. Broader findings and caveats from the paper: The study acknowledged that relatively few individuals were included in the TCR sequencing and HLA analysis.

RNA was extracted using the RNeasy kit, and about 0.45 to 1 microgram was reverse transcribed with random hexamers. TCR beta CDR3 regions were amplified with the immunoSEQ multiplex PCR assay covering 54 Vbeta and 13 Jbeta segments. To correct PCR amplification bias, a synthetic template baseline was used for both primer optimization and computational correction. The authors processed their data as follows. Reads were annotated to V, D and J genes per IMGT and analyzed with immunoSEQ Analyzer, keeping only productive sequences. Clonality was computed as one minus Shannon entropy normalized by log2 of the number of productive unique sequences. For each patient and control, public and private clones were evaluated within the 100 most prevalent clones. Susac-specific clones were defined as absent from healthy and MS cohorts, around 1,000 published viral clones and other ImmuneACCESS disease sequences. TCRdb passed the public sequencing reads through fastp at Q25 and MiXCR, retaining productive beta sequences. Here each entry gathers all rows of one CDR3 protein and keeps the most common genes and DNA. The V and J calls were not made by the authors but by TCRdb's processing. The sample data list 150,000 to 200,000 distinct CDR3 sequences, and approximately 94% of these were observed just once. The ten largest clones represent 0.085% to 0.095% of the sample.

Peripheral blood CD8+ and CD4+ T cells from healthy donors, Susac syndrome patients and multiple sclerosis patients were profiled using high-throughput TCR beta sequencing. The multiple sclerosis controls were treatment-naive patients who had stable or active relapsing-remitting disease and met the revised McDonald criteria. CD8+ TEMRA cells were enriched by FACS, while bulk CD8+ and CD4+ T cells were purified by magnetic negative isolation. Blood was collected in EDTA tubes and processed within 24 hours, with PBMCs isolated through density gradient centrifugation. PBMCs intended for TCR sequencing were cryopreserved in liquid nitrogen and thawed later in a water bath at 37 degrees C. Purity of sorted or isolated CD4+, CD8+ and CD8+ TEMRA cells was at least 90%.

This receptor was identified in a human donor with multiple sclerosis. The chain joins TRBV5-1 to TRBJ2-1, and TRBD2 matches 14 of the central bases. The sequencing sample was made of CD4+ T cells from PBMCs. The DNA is TGCGCCAGCAGCGATCCCGGGACTAGCGGGAGCTACAATGAGCAGTTCTTC. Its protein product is CASSDPGTSGSYNEQFF.